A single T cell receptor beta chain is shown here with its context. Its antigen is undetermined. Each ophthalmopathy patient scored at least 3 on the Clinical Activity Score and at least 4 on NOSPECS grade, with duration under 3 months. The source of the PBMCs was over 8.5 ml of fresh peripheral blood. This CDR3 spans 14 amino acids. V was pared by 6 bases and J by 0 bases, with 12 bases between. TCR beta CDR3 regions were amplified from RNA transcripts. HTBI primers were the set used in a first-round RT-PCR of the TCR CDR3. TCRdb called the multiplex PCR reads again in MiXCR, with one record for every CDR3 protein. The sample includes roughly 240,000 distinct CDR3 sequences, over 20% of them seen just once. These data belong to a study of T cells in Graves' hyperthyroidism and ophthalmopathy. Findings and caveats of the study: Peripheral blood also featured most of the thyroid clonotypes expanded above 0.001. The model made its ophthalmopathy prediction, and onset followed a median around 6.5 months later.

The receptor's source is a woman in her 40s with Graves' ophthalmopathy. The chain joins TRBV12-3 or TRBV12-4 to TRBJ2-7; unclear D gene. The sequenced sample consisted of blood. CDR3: CASRSSHHSYEQYF. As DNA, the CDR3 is TGTGCCAGCAGATCTTCACACCACTCCTACGAGCAGTACTTC.